These 10 T cell receptor beta chains were all obtained from the same sample, sequenced in a study of cytomegalovirus exposure and HLA in healthy donors. This PCR relied on a set of 60 Vbeta primers and 13 Jbeta primers. Method: immunoSEQ multiplex PCR; TCRdb's copy keeps in-frame clones and lacks some. Counted here are fewer than 200,000 clones, around three quarters occurring once; the ten biggest clones make up approximately 6.9%. What was sequenced was PBMCs. These receptors all stem from a man between 40 and 49 years old in good health and CMV-seropositive.

The chain couples TRBV6-5 to TRBJ2-7, with 8 bases aligning to TRBD2. The CDR3 runs to 13 residues. Germline CDR1 MNHEY, CDR2 SVGAGI. J lost 7 bases, V lost 0 bases, and 2 bases had no gene match. CDR3 loop: CASSYSGTREQYF. Here the CDR3 DNA reads TGTGCCAGCAGTTACTCGGGGACTAGGGAGCAGTACTTC.

The sample holds one count of this clone. The chain recombines TRBV7-2 with TRBJ1-2, with D maybe TRBD1 (6 bases). The length of the CDR3 is 14 residues. Between the trimmed V and J ends, which lost 5 bases and 8 bases, there was a span of 18 bases. The germline V gene encodes CDR1 SGHTA and CDR2 FQGNSA. This chain's CDR3 is CASSPQTGPMGYTF. The CDR3 DNA is TGTGCCAGCAGCCCCCAGACAGGTCCTATGGGCTACACCTTC.

The chain recombines TRBV7-9 with TRBJ1-6; D is uncertain. Trimming took 3 bases from V and 7 from J, leaving 10 bases between them. CDR3 length: 14 amino acids. The germline CDR1 and CDR2 sequences are SEHNR and FQNEAQ (reference sequence). The CDR3 nucleotides read TGTGCCAGCAGCTTTGGAGAACTCAATTCACCCCTCCACTTT. Its protein product is CASSFGELNSPLHF.

This clone has just one count. The chain recombines TRBV2 with TRBJ1-6; 9 nucleotides line up with TRBD1. The CDR3 sequence is 16 residues long. The germline V gene encodes CDR1 SNHLY and CDR2 FYNNEI. Trimming took 2 bases from V and 8 from J; bases not matched to a gene: 7. The CDR3 sequence is CASSESSGTGHSPLHF. The CDR3 bases are TGTGCCAGCAGTGAATCTTCTGGGACAGGGCATTCACCCCTCCACTTT.

This chain's CDR3 is CASSLEGGFDNEKLFF. Here the CDR3 DNA reads TGCGCCAGCAGCCTTGAGGGGGGGTTCGACAATGAAAAACTGTTTTTT. The genes are TRBV4-3 and TRBJ1-4; D possibly corresponds to TRBD1 (6 bases). Germline assignment: CDR1 LGHNA and CDR2 YSLEER. The CDR3 length is 16 residues. Between the trimmed V and J ends, which lost 4 bases and 5 bases, there was a span of 17 bases.

The chain is built from TRBV5-1 and TRBJ2-3; D remains unclear. Deletions cut 4 bases from V and 3 bases from J, with 9 bases between. CDR1 and CDR2 (germline): SGHRS, YFSETQ. The CDR3 has 13 amino acids. The CDR3 nucleotides read TGCGCCAGCAGCCCGGGTATAACAGATACGCAGTATTTT. Its translation is CASSPGITDTQYF.

V usage is TRBV5-1 and J usage is TRBJ2-5; 8 positions match TRBD2. CDR1 is SGHRS, CDR2 YFSETQ, per germline. This CDR3 has 15 amino acids. Germline trimming cut 2 bases from V and 5 bases from J; bases unmatched to any gene: 8. The CDR3 region is CASSFGSGGSETQYF. CDR3 DNA: TGCGCCAGCAGCTTCGGGAGCGGGGGAAGCGAGACCCAGTACTTC.

The chain uses TRBV11-3 and TRBJ1-1; maybe TRBD1 (5 bases). V was clipped by 5 bases and J by 1 base, with 8 bases between them. Per germline, CDR1 SGHNT and CDR2 YENEEA. The length of the CDR3 is 13 residues. For the CDR3, the DNA is TGTGCCAGCAGCACACAGGAGAACACTGAAGCTTTCTTT. This translates into CASSTQENTEAFF.

This chain joins TRBV29-1 and TRBJ2-2, with 7 bases matching TRBD1. The germline V gene has CDR1 SQVTM and CDR2 ANQGSEA. This CDR3 is 14 amino acids long. V lost 7 bases and J lost 4; bases outside the gene matches: 9. The CDR3 sequence: CSAKVGGFTGELFF. DNA for the CDR3: TGCAGCGCCAAAGTAGGGGGCTTCACCGGGGAGCTGTTTTTT.

The genes are TRBV4-1 and TRBJ2-7, with D possibly matching TRBD1 (5 bases). V lost 0 bases, J lost 3 bases, and 15 bases lay in between. Germline V CDR1 and CDR2: MGHRA, YSYEKL. The CDR3 length is 16 residues. CDR3 region: CASSQDAGNGYYEQYF. Here the CDR3 DNA reads TGCGCCAGCAGCCAAGATGCAGGGAATGGGTACTACGAGCAGTACTTC.